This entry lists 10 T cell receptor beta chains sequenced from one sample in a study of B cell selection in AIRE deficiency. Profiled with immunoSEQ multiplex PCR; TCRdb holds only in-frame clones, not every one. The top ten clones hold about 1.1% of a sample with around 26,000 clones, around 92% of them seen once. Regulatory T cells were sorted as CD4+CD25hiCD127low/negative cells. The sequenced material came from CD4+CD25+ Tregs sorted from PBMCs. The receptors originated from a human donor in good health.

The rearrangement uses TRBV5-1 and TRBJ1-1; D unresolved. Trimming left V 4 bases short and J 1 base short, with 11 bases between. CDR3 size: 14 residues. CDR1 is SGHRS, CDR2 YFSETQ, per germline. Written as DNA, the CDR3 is TGCGCCAGCAGCCCCAGATGGGAGAACACTGAAGCTTTCTTT. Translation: CASSPRWENTEAFF. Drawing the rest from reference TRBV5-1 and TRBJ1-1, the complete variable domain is KAGVTQTPRYLIKTRGQQVTLSCSPISGHRSVSWYQQTPGQGLQFLFEYFSETQRNKGNFPGRFSGRQFSNSRSEMNVSTLELGDSALYLCASSPRWENTEAFFGQGTRLTVV.

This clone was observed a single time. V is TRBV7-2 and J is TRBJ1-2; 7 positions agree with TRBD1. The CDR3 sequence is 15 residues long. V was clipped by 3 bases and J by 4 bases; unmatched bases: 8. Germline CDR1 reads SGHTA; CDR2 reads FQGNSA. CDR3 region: CASSFLDRVSYGYTF. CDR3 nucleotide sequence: TGTGCCAGCAGCTTTCTCGACAGGGTGAGCTATGGCTACACCTTC. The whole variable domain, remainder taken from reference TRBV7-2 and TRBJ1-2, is GAGVSQSPSNKVTEKGKDVELRCDPISGHTALYWYRQSLGQGLEFLIYFQGNSAPDKSGLPSDRFSAERTGGSVSTLTIQRTQQEDSAVYLCASSFLDRVSYGYTFGSGTRLTVV.

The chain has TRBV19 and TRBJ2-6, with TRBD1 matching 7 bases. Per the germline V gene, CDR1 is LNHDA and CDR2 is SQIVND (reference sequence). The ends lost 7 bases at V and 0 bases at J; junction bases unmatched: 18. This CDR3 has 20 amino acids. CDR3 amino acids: CASKGTGDLSLPSGANVLTF. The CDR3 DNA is TGTGCCAGTAAGGGAACAGGGGACCTGAGCCTCCCCTCTGGGGCCAACGTCCTGACTTTC.

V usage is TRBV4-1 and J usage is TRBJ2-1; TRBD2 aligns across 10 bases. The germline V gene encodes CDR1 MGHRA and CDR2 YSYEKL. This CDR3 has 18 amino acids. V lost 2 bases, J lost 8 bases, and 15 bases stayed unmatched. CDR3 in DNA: TGCGCCAGCAGCCAAACAAGGGGCAGAGCGGGGGGGCCGGATGAGCAGTTCTTC. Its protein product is CASSQTRGRAGGPDEQFF.

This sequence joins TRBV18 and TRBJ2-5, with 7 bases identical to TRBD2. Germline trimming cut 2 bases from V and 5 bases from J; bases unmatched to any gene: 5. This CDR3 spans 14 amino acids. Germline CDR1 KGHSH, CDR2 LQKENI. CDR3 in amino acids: CASSPIAGVETQYF. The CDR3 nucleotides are TGTGCCAGCTCACCAATTGCGGGGGTCGAGACCCAGTACTTC.

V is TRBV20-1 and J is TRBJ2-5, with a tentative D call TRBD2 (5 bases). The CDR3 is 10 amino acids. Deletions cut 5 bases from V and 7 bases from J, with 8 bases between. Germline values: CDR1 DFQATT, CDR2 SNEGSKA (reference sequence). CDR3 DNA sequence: TGCAGTGCTTCACTAGGGACCCAGTACTTC. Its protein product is CSASLGTQYF.

For the CDR3, the DNA is TGCAGTGCACCGACTGGAGAGACCCAGTACTTC. As protein: CSAPTGETQYF. This sequence joins TRBV20-1 and TRBJ2-5, with D unclear. Germline V CDR1 and CDR2: DFQATT, SNEGSKA (reference sequence). The length of the CDR3 is 11 residues. V shed 6 bases and J shed 4 bases, with 9 bases lying between them.

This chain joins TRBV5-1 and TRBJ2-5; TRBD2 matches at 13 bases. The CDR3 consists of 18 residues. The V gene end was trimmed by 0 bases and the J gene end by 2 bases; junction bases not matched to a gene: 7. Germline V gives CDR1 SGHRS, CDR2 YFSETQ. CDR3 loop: CASSLAGWGLAGQETQYF. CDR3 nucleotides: TGCGCCAGCAGCTTGGCGGGGTGGGGACTAGCGGGACAAGAGACCCAGTACTTC.

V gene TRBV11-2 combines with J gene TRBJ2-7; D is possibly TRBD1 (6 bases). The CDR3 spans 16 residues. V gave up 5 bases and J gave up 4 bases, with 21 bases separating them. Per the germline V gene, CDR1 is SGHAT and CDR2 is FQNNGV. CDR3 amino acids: CASSLGPGTSGYEQYF. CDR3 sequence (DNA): TGTGCCAGCAGCCTCGGCCCCGGGACATCAGGTTACGAGCAGTACTTC.

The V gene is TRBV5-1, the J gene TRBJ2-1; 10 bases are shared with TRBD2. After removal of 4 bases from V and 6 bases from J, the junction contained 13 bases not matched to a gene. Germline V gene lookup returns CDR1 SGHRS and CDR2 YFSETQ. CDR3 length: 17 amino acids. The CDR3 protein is CASSDIAGGRKGNEQFF. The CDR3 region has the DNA TGCGCCAGCAGCGATATAGCGGGGGGCCGAAAGGGCAATGAGCAGTTCTTC.